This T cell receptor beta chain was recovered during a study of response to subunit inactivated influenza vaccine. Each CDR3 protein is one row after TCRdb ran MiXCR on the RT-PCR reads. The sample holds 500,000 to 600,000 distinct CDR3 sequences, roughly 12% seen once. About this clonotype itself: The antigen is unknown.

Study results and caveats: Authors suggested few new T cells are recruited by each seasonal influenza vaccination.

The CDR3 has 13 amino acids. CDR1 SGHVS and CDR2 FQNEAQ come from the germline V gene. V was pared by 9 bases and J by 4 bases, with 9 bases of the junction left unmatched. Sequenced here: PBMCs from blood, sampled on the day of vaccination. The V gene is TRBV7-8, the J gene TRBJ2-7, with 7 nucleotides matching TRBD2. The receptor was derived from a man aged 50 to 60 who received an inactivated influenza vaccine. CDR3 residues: CASREGGVYEQYF. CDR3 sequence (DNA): TGTGCCAGTAGGGAGGGAGGAGTATACGAGCAGTACTTC.